Following are 5 T cell receptor beta chains from one sample sequenced in a study of cytomegalovirus exposure and HLA in healthy donors. Sequenced by immunoSEQ multiplex PCR; TCRdb stores in-frame clones only, minus some. The table lists around 400,000 clones, 86% of them singletons. Specimen: PBMCs. The receptors derive from a woman aged 18 to 35 in good health and CMV-seronegative.

The gene calls are TRBV7-8 and TRBJ1-2; 9 bases match TRBD1. V lost 5 bases and J lost 0; bases outside the gene matches: 7. This CDR3 spans 16 amino acids. Germline assignment: CDR1 SGHVS and CDR2 FQNEAQ. The CDR3 loop reads CASSPGHRGPNYGYTF. The CDR3 region has the DNA TGTGCCAGCAGCCCGGGTCACAGGGGGCCTAACTATGGCTACACCTTC.

The chain combines TRBV9 with TRBJ2-5; perhaps TRBD1 as D (5 bases). The germline CDR1 and CDR2 sequences are SGDLS and YYNGEE. This CDR3 spans 15 amino acids. V shed 0 bases and J shed 5 bases, with 14 bases lying between them. The CDR3 loop is CASSVGATKGETQYF. CDR3 sequence (DNA): TGTGCCAGCAGCGTAGGGGCAACCAAGGGGGAGACCCAGTACTTC. Drawing the rest from reference TRBV9 and TRBJ2-5, the complete variable domain is DSGVTQTPKHLITATGQRVTLRCSPRSGDLSVYWYQQSLDQGLQFLIQYYNGEERAKGNILERFSAQQFPDLHSELNLSSLELGDSALYFCASSVGATKGETQYFGPGTRLLVL.

The V gene is TRBV4-1, the J gene TRBJ2-2, with 12 bases matching TRBD2. Germline CDR1 reads MGHRA; CDR2 reads YSYEKL. Trimming cost V 6 bases and J 3 bases; bases outside gene matches: 14. CDR3 length: 19 amino acids. The CDR3 loop reads CASRITPSGGAADTGELFF. In nucleotides, the CDR3 is TGCGCCAGCAGGATCACCCCTAGCGGGGGGGCCGCGGACACCGGGGAGCTGTTTTTT.

This clone has more than one count but fewer than ten. V is TRBV5-4 and J is TRBJ2-7; D possibly corresponds to TRBD2 (7 bases). V was cut by 3 bases and J by 5 bases, with 9 bases left in between. The CDR3 consists of 12 residues. Germline V gene lookup returns CDR1 SGHNT and CDR2 YYREEE (reference sequence). The CDR3 sequence is CASSSGGHEQYF. In DNA form, the CDR3 reads TGTGCCAGCAGCTCGGGGGGCCACGAGCAGTACTTC.

V is TRBV2 and J is TRBJ2-1; 9 nucleotides agree with TRBD2. The germline V gene encodes CDR1 SNHLY and CDR2 FYNNEI. The CDR3 is 16 amino acids. V lost 3 bases and J lost 10; bases outside the gene matches: 13. The CDR3 region is CASSDLAPWLAGEQFF. The CDR3 DNA sequence: TGTGCCAGCAGTGATCTCGCTCCTTGGCTAGCGGGAGAGCAGTTCTTC.